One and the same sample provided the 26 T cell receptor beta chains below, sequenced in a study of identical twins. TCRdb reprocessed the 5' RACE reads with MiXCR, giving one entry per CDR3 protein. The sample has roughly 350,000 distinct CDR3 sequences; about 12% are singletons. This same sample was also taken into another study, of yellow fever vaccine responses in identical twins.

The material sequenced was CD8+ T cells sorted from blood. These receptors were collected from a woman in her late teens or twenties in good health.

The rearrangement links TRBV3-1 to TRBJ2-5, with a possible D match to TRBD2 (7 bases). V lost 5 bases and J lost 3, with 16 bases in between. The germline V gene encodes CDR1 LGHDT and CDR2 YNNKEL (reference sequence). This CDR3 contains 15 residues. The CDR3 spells CASSFPSGGKETQYF. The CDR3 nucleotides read TGTGCCAGCAGCTTCCCATCGGGGGGCAAAGAGACCCAGTACTTC.

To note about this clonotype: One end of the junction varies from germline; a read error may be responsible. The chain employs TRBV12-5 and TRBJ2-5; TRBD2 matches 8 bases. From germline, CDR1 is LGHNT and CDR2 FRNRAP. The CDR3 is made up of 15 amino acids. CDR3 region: CARGLVVGGEETQYF. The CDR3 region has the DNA TGTGCTAGAGGTTTGGTCGTCGGGGGGGAAGAGACCCAGTACTTC.

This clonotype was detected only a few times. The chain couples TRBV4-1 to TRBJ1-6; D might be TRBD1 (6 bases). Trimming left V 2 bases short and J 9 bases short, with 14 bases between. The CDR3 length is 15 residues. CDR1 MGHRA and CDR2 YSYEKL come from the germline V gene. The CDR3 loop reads CASSQMLGDTSPLHF. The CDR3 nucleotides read TGCGCCAGCAGCCAAATGCTCGGGGACACTTCACCCCTCCACTTT.

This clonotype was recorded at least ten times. The CDR3 sequence: CASSLAQGFSFNEQFF. As DNA, the CDR3 is TGTGCCAGCAGCTTAGCGCAGGGGTTCAGTTTCAATGAGCAGTTCTTC. V gene TRBV7-8 combines with J gene TRBJ2-1; maybe TRBD1 (6 bases). The CDR3 covers 16 residues. V was trimmed by 0 bases and J by 6 bases, leaving 15 bases between them. Looked up from germline, CDR1 is SGHVS and CDR2 is FQNEAQ.

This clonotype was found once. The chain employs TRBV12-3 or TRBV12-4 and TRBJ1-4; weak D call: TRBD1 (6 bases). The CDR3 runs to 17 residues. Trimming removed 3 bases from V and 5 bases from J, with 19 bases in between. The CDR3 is CASSFFLVTGLNEKLFF. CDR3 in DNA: TGTGCCAGCAGTTTTTTTTTGGTAACAGGGCTAAATGAAAAACTGTTTTTT.

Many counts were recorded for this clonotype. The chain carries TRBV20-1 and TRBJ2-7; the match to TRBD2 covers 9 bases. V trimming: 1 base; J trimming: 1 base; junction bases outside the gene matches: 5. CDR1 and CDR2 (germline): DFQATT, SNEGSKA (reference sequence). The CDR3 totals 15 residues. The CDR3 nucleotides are TGCAGTGCTAGAGTTTTTAGCGGGAGTTCCTACGAGCAGTACTTC. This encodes CSARVFSGSSYEQYF.

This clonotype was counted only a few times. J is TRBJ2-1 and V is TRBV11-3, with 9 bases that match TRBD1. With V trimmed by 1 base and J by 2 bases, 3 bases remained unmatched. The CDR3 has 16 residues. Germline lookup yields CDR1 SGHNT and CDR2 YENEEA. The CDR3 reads CASSLGTGGPYNEQFF. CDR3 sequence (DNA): TGTGCCAGCAGCTTAGGCACAGGGGGCCCCTACAATGAGCAGTTCTTC.

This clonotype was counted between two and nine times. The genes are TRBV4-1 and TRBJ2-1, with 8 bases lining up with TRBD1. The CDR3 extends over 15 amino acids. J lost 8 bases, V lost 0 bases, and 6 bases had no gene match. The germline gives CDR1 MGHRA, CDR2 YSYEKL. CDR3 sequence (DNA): TGCGCCAGCAGCCAAGAAGGACAGGGTGGAGATGAGCAGTTCTTC. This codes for CASSQEGQGGDEQFF.

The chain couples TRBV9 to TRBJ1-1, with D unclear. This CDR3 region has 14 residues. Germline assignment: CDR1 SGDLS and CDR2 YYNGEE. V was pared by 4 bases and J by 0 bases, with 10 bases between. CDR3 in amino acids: CASSPMEVNTEAFF. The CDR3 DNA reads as TGTGCCAGCAGCCCCATGGAGGTGAACACTGAAGCTTTCTTT.

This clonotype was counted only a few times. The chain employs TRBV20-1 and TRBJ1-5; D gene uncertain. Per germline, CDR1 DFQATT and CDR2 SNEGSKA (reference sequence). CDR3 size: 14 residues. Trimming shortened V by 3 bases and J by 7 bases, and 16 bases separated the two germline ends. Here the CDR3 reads CSASKSPLGQPQHF. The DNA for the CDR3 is TGCAGTGCTAGTAAAAGTCCTCTAGGCCAGCCCCAGCATTTT.

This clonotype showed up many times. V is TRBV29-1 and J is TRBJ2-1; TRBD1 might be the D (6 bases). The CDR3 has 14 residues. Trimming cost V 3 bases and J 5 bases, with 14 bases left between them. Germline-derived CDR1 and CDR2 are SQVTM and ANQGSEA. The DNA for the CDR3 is TGCAGCGTTGAGCCGGGACAACCCAACAATGAGCAGTTCTTC. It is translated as CSVEPGQPNNEQFF.

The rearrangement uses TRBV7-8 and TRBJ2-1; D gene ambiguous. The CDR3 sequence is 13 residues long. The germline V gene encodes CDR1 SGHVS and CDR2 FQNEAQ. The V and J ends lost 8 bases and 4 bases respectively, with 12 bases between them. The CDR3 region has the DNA TGTGCCAGCTTCCCGGACGGGTACAATGAGCAGTTCTTC. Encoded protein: CASFPDGYNEQFF.

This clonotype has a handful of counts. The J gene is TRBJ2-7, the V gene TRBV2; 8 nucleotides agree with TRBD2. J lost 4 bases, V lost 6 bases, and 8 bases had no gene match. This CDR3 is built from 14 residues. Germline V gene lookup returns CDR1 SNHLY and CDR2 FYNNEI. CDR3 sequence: CASRGSGGLYEQYF. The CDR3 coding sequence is TGTGCCAGCAGGGGGAGCGGGGGCCTGTACGAGCAGTACTTC.

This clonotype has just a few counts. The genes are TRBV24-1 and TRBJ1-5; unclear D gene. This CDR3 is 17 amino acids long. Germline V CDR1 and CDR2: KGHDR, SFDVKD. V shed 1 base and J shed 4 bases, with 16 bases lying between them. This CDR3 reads CATSDFDLGAINQPQHF. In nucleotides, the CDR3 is TGTGCCACCAGTGATTTCGATTTAGGCGCAATTAATCAGCCCCAGCATTTT.

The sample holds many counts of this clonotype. The chain's CDR3 is CASSEPDSTYEQYV. CDR3 DNA: TGTGCCAGCAGTGAACCGGACAGCACCTACGAGCAGTACGTC. The rearrangement links TRBV6-1 to TRBJ2-7; D is perhaps TRBD1 (6 bases). Trimming removed 2 bases from V and 2 bases from J, with 10 bases in between. Germline loops: CDR1 MNHNS, CDR2 SASEGT. The CDR3 length is 14 residues.

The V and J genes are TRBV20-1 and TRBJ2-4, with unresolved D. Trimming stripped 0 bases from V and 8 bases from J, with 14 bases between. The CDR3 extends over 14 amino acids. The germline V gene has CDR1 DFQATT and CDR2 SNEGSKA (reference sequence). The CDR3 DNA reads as TGCAGTGCTAGAGATATCGGAGCTGGGGACATTCAGTACTTC. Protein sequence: CSARDIGAGDIQYF.

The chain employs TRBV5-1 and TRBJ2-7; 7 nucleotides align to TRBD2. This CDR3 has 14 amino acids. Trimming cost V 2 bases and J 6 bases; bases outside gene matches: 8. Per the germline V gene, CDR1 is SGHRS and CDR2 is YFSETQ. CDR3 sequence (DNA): TGCGCCAGCAGCTTTGACGGGGGGACTCTCGAGCAGTACTTC. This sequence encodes CASSFDGGTLEQYF.

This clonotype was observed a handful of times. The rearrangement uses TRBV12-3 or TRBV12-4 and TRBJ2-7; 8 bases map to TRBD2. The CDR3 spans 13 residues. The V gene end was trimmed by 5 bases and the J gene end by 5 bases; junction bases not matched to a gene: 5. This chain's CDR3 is CASSPGLAHEQYV. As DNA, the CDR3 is TGTGCCAGCAGTCCTGGACTAGCCCACGAGCAGTACGTC.

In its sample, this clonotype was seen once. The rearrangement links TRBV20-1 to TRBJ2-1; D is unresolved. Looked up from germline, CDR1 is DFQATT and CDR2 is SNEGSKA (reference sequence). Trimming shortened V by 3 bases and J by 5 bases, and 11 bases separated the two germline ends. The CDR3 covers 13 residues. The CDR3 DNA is TGCAGTGCTAGTCCTCTGTTGGACAATGAGCAGTTCTTC. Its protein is CSASPLLDNEQFF.

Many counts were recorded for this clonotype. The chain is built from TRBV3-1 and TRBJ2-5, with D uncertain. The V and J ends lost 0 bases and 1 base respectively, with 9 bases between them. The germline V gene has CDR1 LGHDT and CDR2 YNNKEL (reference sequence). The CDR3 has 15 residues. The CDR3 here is CASSQEWNSQETQYF. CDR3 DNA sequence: TGTGCCAGCAGCCAAGAATGGAACTCCCAAGAGACCCAGTACTTC.

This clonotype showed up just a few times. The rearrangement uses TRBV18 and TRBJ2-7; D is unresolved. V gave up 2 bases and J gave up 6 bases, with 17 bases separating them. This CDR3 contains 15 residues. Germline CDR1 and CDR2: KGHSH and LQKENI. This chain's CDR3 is CASSPTATVGSEQYF. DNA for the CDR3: TGTGCCAGCTCACCAACTGCTACAGTGGGGTCCGAGCAGTACTTC.

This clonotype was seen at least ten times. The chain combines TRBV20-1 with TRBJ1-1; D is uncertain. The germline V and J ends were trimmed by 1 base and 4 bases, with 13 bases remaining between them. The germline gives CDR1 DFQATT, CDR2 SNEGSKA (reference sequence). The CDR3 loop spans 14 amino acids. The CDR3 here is CSARGLRSRTEAFF. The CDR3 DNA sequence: TGCAGTGCTAGAGGGTTGAGGTCCCGCACTGAAGCTTTCTTT.

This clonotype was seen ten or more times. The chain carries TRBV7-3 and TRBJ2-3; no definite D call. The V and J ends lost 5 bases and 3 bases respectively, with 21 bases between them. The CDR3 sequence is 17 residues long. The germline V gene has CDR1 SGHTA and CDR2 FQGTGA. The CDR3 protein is CASSPFGSGYKTDTQYF. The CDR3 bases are TGTGCCAGCAGCCCATTCGGGTCGGGCTACAAAACAGATACGCAGTATTTT.

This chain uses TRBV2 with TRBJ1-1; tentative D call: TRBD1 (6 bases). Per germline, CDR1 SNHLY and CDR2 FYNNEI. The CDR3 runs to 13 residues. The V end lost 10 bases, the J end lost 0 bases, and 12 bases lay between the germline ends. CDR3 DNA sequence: TGTGCCATAGTACAGGGCTTGAACACTGAAGCTTTCTTT. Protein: CAIVQGLNTEAFF.

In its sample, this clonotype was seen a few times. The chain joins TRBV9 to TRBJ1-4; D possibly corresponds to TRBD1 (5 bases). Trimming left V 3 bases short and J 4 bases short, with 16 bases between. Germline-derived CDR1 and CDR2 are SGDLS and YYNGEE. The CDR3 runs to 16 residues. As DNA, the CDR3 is TGTGCCAGCAGCGGGGATACAGGAAGAATTAATGAAAAACTGTTTTTT. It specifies CASSGDTGRINEKLFF.

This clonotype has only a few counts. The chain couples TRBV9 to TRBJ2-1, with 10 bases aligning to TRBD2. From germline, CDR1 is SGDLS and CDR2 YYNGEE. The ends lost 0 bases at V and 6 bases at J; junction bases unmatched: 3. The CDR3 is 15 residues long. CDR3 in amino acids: CASSVAAGGPNEQFF. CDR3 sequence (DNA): TGTGCCAGCAGCGTAGCAGCGGGAGGGCCCAATGAGCAGTTCTTC.